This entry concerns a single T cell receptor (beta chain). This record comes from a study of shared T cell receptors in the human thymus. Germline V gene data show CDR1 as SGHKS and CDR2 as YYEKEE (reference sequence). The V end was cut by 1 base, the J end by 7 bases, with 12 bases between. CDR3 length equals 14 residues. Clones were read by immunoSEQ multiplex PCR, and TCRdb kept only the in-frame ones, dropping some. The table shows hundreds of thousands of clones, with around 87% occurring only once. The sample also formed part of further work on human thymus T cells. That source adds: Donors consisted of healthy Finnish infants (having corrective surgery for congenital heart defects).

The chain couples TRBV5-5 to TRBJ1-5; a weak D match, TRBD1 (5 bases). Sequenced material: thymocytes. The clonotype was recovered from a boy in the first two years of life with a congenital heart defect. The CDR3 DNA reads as TGTGCCAGCAGCTTGAGCGGGGACGGGCAGCCCCAGCATTTT. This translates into CASSLSGDGQPQHF.